A selection of T cell receptor beta chains follows, all from one sample in a study of OX40 agonist ivuxolimab in advanced cancers. Repertoires were generated with immunoSEQ multiplex PCR, while TCRdb's copy carries only in-frame clones and drops some. The sample comprises tens of thousands of clones, around 84% of which are singletons, and around 2.1% rests with the top ten. Sequences were derived from CD4+ or CD8+ T cells sorted from blood, sampled in a trial of the OX40 agonist ivuxolimab. Receptors originate from an adult with an advanced solid tumor such as melanoma, head and neck, liver or kidney cancer. The CDR3 runs from the conserved cysteine through the conserved F or W. The order of the fields is J gene, D gene, V gene, CDR3 protein. A D gene is named only where the DNA matches it firmly.

TRBJ2-1 TRBD1 TRBV6-6 CASSYWRGTGNEQFF
TRBJ2-7 - TRBV6-6 CASSQQGNLYEQYF
TRBJ1-2 - TRBV6-6 CASSQDSLSYGYTF
TRBJ1-5 - TRBV30 CAWSYSSNQPQHF
TRBJ2-7 TRBD2 TRBV11-3 CASSLAGGSYEQYF
TRBJ1-1 TRBD1 TRBV5-1 CASSTIVQGASEAFF
TRBJ2-1 TRBD1 TRBV2 CAIPGQGTYNEQFF
TRBJ2-5 - TRBV11-2 CASSLDLGAWETQYF
TRBJ2-7 TRBD1 TRBV6-5 CASSYRGTGMSYEQYF
TRBJ2-3 - TRBV7-9 CASSLAGPDTQYF
TRBJ2-5 - TRBV5-1 CASSLDAGEFQETQYF
TRBJ1-2 TRBD1 TRBV5-1 CASSPGTGGSVGYTF
TRBJ2-2 - TRBV11-2 CASSTTGIKGTGELFF
TRBJ1-1 TRBD1 TRBV28 CASSLTGGGNTEAFF
TRBJ2-1 - TRBV2 CASNGNRAHYNEQFF
TRBJ1-2 - TRBV19 CASRLGTNYGYTF
TRBJ2-3 - TRBV11-2 CASSSVDRSPGDTQYF
TRBJ1-1 - TRBV6-5 CASSPGRNTEAFF
TRBJ2-3 - TRBV25-1 CASTPRRGGLDTQYF
TRBJ2-7 - TRBV5-1 CASSPQGLYEQYF
TRBJ1-1 TRBD1 TRBV6-5 CASRGTGIMRAEAFF
TRBJ2-1 - TRBV7-9 CASSKTGSNEQFF
TRBJ1-3 TRBD1 TRBV9 CASSVEPDRGRLLSGNTIYF
TRBJ1-5 TRBD1 TRBV28 CASIRRTGGNQPQHF
TRBJ1-2 TRBD1 TRBV11-2 CASSPDRTYGYTF
TRBJ2-1 TRBD2 TRBV28 CASKGFSGRGNEQFF
TRBJ2-7 - TRBV18 CASSNLGQPAGEQYF
TRBJ2-2 TRBD2 TRBV11-2 CASSLDPWGGGELFF
TRBJ2-1 TRBD1 TRBV28 CASSSFFRGNGSYNEQFF
TRBJ1-3 - TRBV5-6 CASSLGGLYGNTIYF
TRBJ1-5 - TRBV6-1 CASSVGGVQPQHF
TRBJ1-2 - TRBV15 CATSSRSRGSYTF
TRBJ2-3 - TRBV21-1 CATTLTTDTQYF